This T cell receptor (beta chain) appears in the sequencing data of a study of graft-versus-host responses after intestinal transplantation. Whole-study results and caveats: Across patients carrying graft-donor T cell macrochimerism, allografts held high graft-versus-host to host-versus-graft clonal ratios.

In regard to this clone: The antigen is unknown.

The CDR3 runs to 16 residues. Germline assignment: CDR1 SGHTA and CDR2 FQGTGA. The J segment lost 3 bases and the V segment lost 1 base, leaving 7 bases of the junction unmatched. Produced via immunoSEQ multiplex PCR; TCRdb's table is partial and in-frame only. The sample records about 130,000 clones, 85% to 95% being singletons. The sample consisted of unstimulated CD4+ T cells sorted from spleen or lymph node cells, taken before intestinal transplant. The TCR sequence derives from a human donor who received an intestinal transplant. The V gene is TRBV7-3, the J gene TRBJ2-7; TRBD2 matches 9 bases. The CDR3 is CASSLSGSSGNYEQYF. In nucleotides, the CDR3 is TGTGCCAGCAGCTTAAGTGGTTCTAGCGGGAACTACGAGCAGTACTTC.